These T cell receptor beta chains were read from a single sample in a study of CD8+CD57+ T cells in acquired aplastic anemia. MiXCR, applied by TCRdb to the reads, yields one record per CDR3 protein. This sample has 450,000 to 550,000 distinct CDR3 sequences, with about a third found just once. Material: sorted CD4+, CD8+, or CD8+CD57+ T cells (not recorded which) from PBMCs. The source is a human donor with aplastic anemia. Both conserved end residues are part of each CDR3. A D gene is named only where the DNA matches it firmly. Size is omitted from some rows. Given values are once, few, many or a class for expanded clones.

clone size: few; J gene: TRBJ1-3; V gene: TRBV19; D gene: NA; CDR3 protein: CASSIGGPRITGNTIYF; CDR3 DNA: TGTGCCAGTAGTATAGGAGGGCCCCGGATCACTGGAAACACCATATATTTT
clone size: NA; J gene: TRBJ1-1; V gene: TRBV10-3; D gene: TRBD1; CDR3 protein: CAISNPSGQGLVGAFF; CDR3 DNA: TGTGCCATCAGTAACCCAAGCGGACAGGGCTTGGTGGGAGCTTTCTTT
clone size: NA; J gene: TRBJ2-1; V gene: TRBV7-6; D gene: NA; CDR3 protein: CASSYESGEKWTGRRDEQFF; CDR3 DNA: TGTGCCAGCAGCTATGAGTCCGGCGAGAAATGGACGGGGAGGCGCGATGAGCAGTTCTTC
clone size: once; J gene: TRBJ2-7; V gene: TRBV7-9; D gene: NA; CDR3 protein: CASRRIVGNEQYF; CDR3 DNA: TGTGCCAGCAGACGGATTGTTGGCAACGAGCAGTACTTC
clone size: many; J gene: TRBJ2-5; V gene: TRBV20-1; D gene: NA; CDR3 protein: CSARDSRETQYF; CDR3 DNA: TGCAGTGCTAGAGATTCGAGGGAGACCCAGTACTTC
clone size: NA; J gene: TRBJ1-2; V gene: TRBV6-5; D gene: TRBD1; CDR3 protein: CASSYGQGAVGYGYTF; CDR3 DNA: TGTGCCAGCAGTTACGGTCAGGGGGCGGTAGGATATGGCTACACCTTC
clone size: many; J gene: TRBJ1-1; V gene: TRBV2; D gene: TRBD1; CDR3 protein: CASGGRTGVTEAFF; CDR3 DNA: TGTGCCAGCGGAGGGAGGACAGGGGTCACTGAAGCTTTCTTT
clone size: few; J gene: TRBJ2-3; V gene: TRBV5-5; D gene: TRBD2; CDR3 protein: CATSLRDYTDTQYF; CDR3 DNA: TGTGCCACCAGTCTCCGGGACTATACAGATACGCAGTATTTT
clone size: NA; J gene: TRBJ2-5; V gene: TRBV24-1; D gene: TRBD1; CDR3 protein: CATSDFRDRLQETQYF; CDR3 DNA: TGTGCCACCAGTGATTTCAGGGACAGGCTCCAAGAGACCCAGTACTTC
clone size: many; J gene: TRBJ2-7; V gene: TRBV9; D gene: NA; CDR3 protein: CASSVAGYDREQYF; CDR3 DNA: TGTGCCAGCAGCGTAGCCGGCTACGATCGCGAGCAGTACTTC
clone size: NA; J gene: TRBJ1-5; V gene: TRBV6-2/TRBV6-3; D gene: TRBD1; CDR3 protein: CASSYNGQGHQPQHF; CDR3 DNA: TGTGCCAGCAGTTATAACGGACAGGGTCATCAGCCCCAGCATTTT
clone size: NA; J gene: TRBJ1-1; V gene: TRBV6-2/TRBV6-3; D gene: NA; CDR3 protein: CASRLGGMNTEAFF; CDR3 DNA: TGTGCCAGCCGACTGGGAGGGATGAACACTGAAGCTTTCTTT
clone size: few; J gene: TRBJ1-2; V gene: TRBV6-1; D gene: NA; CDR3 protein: CASREWTIPYGYTF; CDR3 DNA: TGTGCCAGCAGAGAGTGGACAATACCCTATGGCTACACCTTC